This TCR beta chain was profiled in a study of CD8 T cells in Susac syndrome (dated by TCRdb to the late 2010s). About the study as a whole: Repertoire sequencing was used to test whether CD8+ T cell activation and differentiation in Susac syndrome was antigen driven.

RNA was extracted using the RNeasy kit, and about 0.5 to 1 ug of the RNA was reverse transcribed with random hexamers. TCR beta CDR3 regions were amplified with the immunoSEQ multiplex PCR assay covering 54 Vbeta and 13 Jbeta segments. To correct PCR amplification bias, a synthetic template baseline was used for both primer optimization and computational correction. Regarding the original processing steps: Reads were assigned to V, D and J genes according to IMGT and analyzed in immunoSEQ Analyzer, with only productive sequences retained. Clonality was calculated as one minus the Shannon entropy normalized by log2 of the number of productive unique sequences. For each patient and control, public and private clones were evaluated among the 100 most prevalent clones. Clones were defined as Susac-specific if absent from the healthy and MS cohorts, from roughly 1,100 published viral clones and from other ImmuneACCESS disease sequences. TCRdb redid the processing of the public reads, applying fastp at Q25 and MiXCR, and retained in-frame beta chains. Every distinct CDR3 protein forms one entry, paired with its most common genes and DNA. TCRdb assigned the V and J calls; the authors' analysis was not used. This sample comprises 150,000 to 200,000 distinct CDR3 sequences, 85% to 95% of them detected only once. The ten largest clones add up to roughly 0.13% of the sample.

Here is what the overall study found, with its caveats: The TCR sequencing and HLA analysis was acknowledged to have included a relatively small number of individuals.

Peripheral blood CD8+ and CD4+ T cells from healthy donors, Susac syndrome patients and multiple sclerosis patients were profiled using high-throughput TCR beta sequencing. Healthy donors were included as age- and sex-matched controls. Bulk CD8+ and CD4+ T cells were purified by magnetic negative isolation, while CD8+ TEMRA cells were enriched using FACS. Blood was drawn into EDTA tubes, processed within 24 hours, and PBMCs were isolated by density gradient centrifugation. PBMCs intended for TCR sequencing were cryopreserved in liquid nitrogen and thawed later in a water bath at 37 degrees C. A purity of at least 90% was achieved for sorted or isolated CD4+, CD8+ and CD8+ TEMRA cells. A word on this clonotype: Its binding antigen is unknown. Mismatch with germline at one junction end may stem from a read error.

The CDR3 spans 10 residues, from the cysteine through the phenylalanine. Only the CDR3 DNA is retained, 30 bases long and in frame from the first base. CDR1 DFQATT and CDR2 SNEGSKA were looked up in the germline V gene (reference sequence). This sequence was found in a human donor in good health. The rearrangement combines TRBV20-1 with TRBJ1-2, with the D gene call left open. Sequenced material: CD4+ T cells from PBMCs. The nucleotide sequence reads TGCAGTGCTAGAGGATCGGTGTCTAGCTTC. Translated, this is CSARGSVSSF.